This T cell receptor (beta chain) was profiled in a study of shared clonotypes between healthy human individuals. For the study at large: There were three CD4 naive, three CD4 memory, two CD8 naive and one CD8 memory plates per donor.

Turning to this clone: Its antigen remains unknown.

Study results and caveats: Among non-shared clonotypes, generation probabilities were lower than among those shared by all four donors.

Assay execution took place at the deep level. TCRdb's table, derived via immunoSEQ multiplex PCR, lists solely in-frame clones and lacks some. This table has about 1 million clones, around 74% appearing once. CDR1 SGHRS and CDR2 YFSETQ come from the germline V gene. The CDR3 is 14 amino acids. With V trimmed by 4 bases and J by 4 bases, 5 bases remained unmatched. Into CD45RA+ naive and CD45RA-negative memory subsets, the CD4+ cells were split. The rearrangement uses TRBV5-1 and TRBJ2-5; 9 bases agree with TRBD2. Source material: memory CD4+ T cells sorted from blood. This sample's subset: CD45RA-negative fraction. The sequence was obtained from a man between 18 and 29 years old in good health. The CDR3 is CASSALLAGETQYF. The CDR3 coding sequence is TGCGCCAGCAGCGCGTTACTAGCGGGAGAGACCCAGTACTTC.